This entry describes one TCR beta chain. The CDR3 is made up of 16 amino acids. Between the trimmed V and J ends, which lost 4 bases and 3 bases, there was a span of 16 bases. Per the germline V gene, CDR1 is SGHNT and CDR2 is YYREEE (reference sequence). This sample is part of a study of blood T cell repertoires in COVID-19. In the study overall: Sites across the United States, Italy and Spain contributed samples from acute and convalescent COVID-19.

The authors' processing: Quantification of nucleated cells was approximated via reference gene primer amplification. Some clones are missing from TCRdb's copy, which holds only in-frame ones; the method was immunoSEQ multiplex PCR. The V and J calls and clone size were taken over from that table, and D and trimming were inferred from the DNA. The table includes about 58,000 clones, around 82% detected once. The source material was peripheral blood. The chain employs TRBV5-4 and TRBJ2-2, with D possibly being TRBD2 (7 bases). The clonotype comes from a man older than 75 with COVID-19, enrolled during active disease. The CDR3 protein is CASSPTGGLDTGELFF. The CDR3 nucleotides read TGTGCCAGCAGCCCGACCGGGGGGCTCGACACCGGGGAGCTGTTTTTT. The entire variable domain, with the rest obtained from reference TRBV5-4 and TRBJ2-2, is as follows: ETGVTQSPTHLIKTRGQQVTLRCSSQSGHNTVSWYQQALGQGPQFIFQYYREEENGRGNFPPRFSGLQFPNYSSELNVNALELDDSALYLCASSPTGGLDTGELFFGEGSRLTVL.